This T cell receptor beta chain was identified in a study of response to subunit inactivated influenza vaccine (dated by TCRdb to 2016 to 2018). General notes on the study: The study used deep quantitative T cell receptor repertoire profiling to track responses to a trivalent subunit inactivated influenza vaccine. What the study reported, not specific to this receptor: The authors proposed that each seasonal influenza vaccination may bring in only a limited number of new T cells.

With regard to this clonotype: Its antigen specificity is not known. Base qualities are not provided; no much larger clone lies one nucleotide away.

Libraries were built with RT-PCR. The sequencing machine was an Illumina HiSeq 2500. TCRdb passed the public sequencing reads through fastp at Q25 and MiXCR, retaining productive beta sequences. Each CDR3 protein appears once, grouped with its most common genes and DNA. This sample comprises about 310,000 distinct CDR3 sequences, around 22% of them detected only once. In total, the top ten clones hold approximately 10% of the sample. This TCR was recovered from a man between 50 and 69 years old who received an inactivated influenza vaccine. Donor details come from another sample of the same person, matched by shared clones. The source material was PBMCs from blood, sampled about 19 months after vaccination.

The bases are TGCGCCAGCGTTGGCGGGACACCGGGCACTGAAGCTTTCTTT. The encoded protein is CASVGGTPGTEAFF. Recombination connected TRBV5-1 to TRBJ1-1; 6 matching bases give a weak D call of TRBD1. Counted from cysteine to phenylalanine, this CDR3 has 14 amino acids. Left in the record is the CDR3 DNA by itself, 42 bases read in frame from the first base. Taken from the germline V gene, the CDR1 and CDR2 loops are SGHRS and YFSETQ. Trimming at the junction amounts to 7 bases on V and 4 bases on J, and the germline ends lie 17 bases apart.